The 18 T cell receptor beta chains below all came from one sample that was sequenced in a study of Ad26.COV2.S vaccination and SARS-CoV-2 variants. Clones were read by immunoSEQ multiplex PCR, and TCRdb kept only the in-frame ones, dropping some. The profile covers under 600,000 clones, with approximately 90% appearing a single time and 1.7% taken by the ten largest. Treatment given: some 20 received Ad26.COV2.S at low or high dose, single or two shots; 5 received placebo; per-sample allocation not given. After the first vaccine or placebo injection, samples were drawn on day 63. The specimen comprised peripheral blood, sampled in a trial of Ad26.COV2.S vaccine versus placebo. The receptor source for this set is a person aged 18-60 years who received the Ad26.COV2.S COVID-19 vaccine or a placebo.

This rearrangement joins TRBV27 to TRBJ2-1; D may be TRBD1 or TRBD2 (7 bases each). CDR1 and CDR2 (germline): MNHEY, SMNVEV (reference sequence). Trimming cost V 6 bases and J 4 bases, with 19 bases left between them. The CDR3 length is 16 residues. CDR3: CASRPGGGYPYNEQFF. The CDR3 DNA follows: TGTGCCAGCAGACCAGGGGGGGGATATCCATACAATGAGCAGTTCTTC.

The CDR3 region is CSAHTGQSNLGEQFF. The CDR3 region has the DNA TGCAGCGCCCACACCGGGCAAAGTAATTTAGGTGAGCAGTTCTTC. The V and J genes are TRBV29-1 and TRBJ2-1; no firm D call. The germline CDR1 and CDR2 sequences are SQVTM and ANQGSEA. Deletions cut 7 bases from V and 9 bases from J, with 25 bases between. The CDR3 spans 15 residues.

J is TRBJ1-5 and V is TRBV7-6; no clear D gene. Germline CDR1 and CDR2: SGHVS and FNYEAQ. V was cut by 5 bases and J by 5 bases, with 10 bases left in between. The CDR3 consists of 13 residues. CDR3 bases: TGTGCCAGCAGCCCTGGGAGTGATCAGCCCCAGCATTTT. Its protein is CASSPGSDQPQHF.

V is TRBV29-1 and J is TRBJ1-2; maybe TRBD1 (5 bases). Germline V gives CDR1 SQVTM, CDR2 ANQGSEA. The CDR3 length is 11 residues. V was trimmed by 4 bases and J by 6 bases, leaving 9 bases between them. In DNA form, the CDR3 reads TGCAGCGTTGTTTCACAGGATGGCTACACCTTC. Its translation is CSVVSQDGYTF.

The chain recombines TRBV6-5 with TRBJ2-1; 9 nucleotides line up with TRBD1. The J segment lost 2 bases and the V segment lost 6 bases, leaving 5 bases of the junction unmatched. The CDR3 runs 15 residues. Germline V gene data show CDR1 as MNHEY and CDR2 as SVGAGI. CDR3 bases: TGTGCCAGCAGCGGAAACAGGGGGCCCTACAATGAGCAGTTCTTC. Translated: CASSGNRGPYNEQFF.

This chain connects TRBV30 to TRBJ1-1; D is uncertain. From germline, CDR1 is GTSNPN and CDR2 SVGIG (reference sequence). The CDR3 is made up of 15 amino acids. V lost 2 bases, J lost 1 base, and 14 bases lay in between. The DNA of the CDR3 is TGTGCCTGGAGTCCCCTCATTGGTGGGAACACTGAAGCTTTCTTT. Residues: CAWSPLIGGNTEAFF.

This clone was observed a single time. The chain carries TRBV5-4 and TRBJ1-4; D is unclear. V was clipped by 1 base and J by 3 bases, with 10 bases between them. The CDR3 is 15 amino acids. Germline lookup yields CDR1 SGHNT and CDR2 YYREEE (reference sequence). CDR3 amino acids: CASSLSDIPNEKLFF. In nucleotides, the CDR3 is TGTGCCAGCAGCTTGTCTGACATACCTAATGAAAAACTGTTTTTT.

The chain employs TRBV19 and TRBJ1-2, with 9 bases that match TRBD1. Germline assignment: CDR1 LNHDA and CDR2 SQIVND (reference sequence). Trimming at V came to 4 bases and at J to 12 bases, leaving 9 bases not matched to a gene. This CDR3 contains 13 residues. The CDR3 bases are TGTGCCAGTAGTACCACCGGGACAGGGAGCGACACCTTC. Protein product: CASSTTGTGSDTF.

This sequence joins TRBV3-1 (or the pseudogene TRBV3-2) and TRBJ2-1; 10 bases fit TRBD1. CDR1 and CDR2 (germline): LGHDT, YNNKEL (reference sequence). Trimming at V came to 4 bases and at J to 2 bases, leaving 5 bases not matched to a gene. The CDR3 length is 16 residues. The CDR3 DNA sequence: TGTGCCAGCAGCCCGCGGGACAGGGGTCCCTACAATGAGCAGTTCTTC. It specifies CASSPRDRGPYNEQFF.

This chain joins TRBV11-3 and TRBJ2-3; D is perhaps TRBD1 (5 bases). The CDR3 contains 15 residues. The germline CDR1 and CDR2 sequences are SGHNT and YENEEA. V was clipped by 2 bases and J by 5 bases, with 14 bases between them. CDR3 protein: CASSLSLGRGDTQYF. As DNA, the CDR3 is TGTGCCAGCAGCTTATCTCTGGGGCGCGGAGATACGCAGTATTTT.

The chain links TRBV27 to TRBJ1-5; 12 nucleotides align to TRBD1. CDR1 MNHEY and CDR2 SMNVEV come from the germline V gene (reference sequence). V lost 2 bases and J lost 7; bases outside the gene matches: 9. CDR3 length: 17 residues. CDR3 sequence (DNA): TGTGCCAGCAGTTTAGCCGGGACAGGGGGCGTCGGGCAGCCCCAGCATTTT. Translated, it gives CASSLAGTGGVGQPQHF.

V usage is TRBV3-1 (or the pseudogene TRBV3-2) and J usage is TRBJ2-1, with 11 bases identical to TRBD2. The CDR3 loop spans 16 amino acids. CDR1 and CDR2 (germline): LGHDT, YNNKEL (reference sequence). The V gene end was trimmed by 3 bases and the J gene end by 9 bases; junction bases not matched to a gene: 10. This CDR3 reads CASSQLSGGALGEQFF. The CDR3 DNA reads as TGTGCCAGCAGCCAGCTTAGCGGGGGGGCATTGGGTGAGCAGTTCTTC.

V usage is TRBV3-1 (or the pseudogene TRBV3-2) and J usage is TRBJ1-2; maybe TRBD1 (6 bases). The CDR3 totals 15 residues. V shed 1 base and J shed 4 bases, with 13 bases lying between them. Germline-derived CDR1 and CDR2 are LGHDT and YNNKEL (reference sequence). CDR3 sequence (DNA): TGTGCCAGCAGCCAAGCGGGGGGCATAGGCTATGGCTACACCTTC. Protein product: CASSQAGGIGYGYTF.

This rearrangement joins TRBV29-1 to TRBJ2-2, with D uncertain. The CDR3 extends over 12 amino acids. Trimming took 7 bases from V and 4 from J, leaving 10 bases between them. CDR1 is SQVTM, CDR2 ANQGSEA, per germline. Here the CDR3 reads CSALVGTGELFF. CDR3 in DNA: TGCAGCGCCCTAGTAGGCACCGGGGAGCTGTTTTTT.

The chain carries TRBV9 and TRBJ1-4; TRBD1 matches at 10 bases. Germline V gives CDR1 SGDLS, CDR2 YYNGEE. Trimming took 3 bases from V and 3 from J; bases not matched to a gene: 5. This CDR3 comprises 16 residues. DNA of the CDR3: TGTGCCAGCAGCGGCCGGACAGGGGGGCCTAATGAAAAACTGTTTTTT. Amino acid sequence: CASSGRTGGPNEKLFF.

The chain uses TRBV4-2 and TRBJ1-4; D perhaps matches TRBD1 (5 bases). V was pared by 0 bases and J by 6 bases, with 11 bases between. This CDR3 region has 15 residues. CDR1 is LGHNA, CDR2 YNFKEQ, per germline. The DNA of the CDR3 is TGTGCCAGCAGCCAAGAAACGGGGGTATATGAAAAACTGTTTTTT. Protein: CASSQETGVYEKLFF.

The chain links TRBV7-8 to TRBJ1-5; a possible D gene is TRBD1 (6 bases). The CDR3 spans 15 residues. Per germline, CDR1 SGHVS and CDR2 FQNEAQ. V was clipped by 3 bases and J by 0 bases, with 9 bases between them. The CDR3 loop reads CASSLTGHSNQPQHF. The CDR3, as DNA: TGTGCCAGCAGCTTGACAGGACATAGCAATCAGCCCCAGCATTTT.

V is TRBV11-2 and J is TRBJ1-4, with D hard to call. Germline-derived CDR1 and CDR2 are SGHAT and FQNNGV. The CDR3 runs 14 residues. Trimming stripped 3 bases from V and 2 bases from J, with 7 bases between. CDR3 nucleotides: TGTGCCAGCAGCTTTGCCCAGACTAATGAAAAACTGTTTTTT. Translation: CASSFAQTNEKLFF.